This T cell receptor (beta chain) was sequenced in a study of blood T cell repertoires in COVID-19. As for the study in general: Sites in the United States, Italy and Spain provided acute and convalescent COVID-19 samples. Sources were T cells, B-cell-depleted T cells, or PBMCs; the material itself was cDNA or gDNA.

This CDR3 comprises 15 residues. The V gene lost 0 bases and the J gene lost 2 bases, with 11 bases spanning the gap. The germline V gene encodes CDR1 KGHSH and CDR2 LQKENI. Original data processing: Reference gene primer amplification in the assay estimated nucleated cell counts. Profiling relied on immunoSEQ multiplex PCR, and the TCRdb table lists in-frame clones only, not all of them. V, J and clone size derive from that table, while D and trimming were established from the DNA sequence. This sample has under 300,000 clones, with under 85% found just once. Source material: peripheral blood. The receptor comes from a man aged 25 to 40 who had recovered from COVID-19. The genes are TRBV18 and TRBJ2-7, with D perhaps matching TRBD2 (5 bases). In nucleotides, the CDR3 is TGTGCCAGCTCACCACCGGGAGTTCAAACCTACGAGCAGTACTTC. It encodes CASSPPGVQTYEQYF.